Sequencing of this T cell receptor (beta chain) was carried out in a study of blood T cell repertoires in COVID-19. Study as a whole: The analysed material was cDNA or gDNA that came from T cells, B-cell-depleted T cells, or PBMCs.

Trimming stripped 3 bases from V and 13 bases from J, with 21 bases between. CDR1 and CDR2 (germline): DFQATT, SNEGSKA (reference sequence). This CDR3 region has 13 residues. As originally analysed: It was from reference gene primer amplification that nucleated cell counts were estimated. The repertoire was sequenced with immunoSEQ multiplex PCR; TCRdb's copy has only in-frame clones and lacks some. V and J calls and clone size are as listed in that table; D and trimming were resolved from the DNA. The repertoire consists of more than 85,000 clones, with roughly 83% occurring once and the leading ten covering roughly 20%.

The sequencing sample was made of peripheral blood. The sequence came from a woman aged 55 to 70 with acute or convalescent COVID-19. The chain combines TRBV20-1 with TRBJ1-2, with TRBD1 as a possible D gene (5 bases). The DNA of the CDR3 is TGCAGTGCTAGTGGGGGACTCCCTATGGGAGGCACCTTC. Translating gives CSASGGLPMGGTF.